This T cell receptor beta chain stems from a study of T cell responses to AZD1222 COVID-19 vaccine. Whole-study findings and limits: At baseline, just five to seven AZD1222 recipients tested seropositive. Nearly half of the spike-specific TCRs reportedly recognize variant regions that carry no mutations. Possibly, clonal diversity was underestimated; donors were largely white British and included more females.

This table comes from immunoSEQ multiplex PCR, and its TCRdb copy is limited to in-frame clones, with some not included. The sample lists around 140,000 clones; about nine tenths were seen once. Germline V lookup: CDR1 MNHEY, CDR2 SVGAGI. Trimming removed 4 bases from V and 3 bases from J; junction bases left unmatched: 5. CDR3 size: 14 residues. Of note for this clone: Its antigen is not identified.

This TCR was sampled from an adult in good health. The V and J genes are TRBV6-5 and TRBJ1-2, with 7 bases matching TRBD1. Source: peripheral blood, taken on day 0 of AZD1222 vaccination. This CDR3 is CASSWGDRDYGYTF. The CDR3 coding sequence is TGTGCCAGCAGTTGGGGCGACAGGGACTATGGCTACACCTTC.